The source of this T cell receptor beta chain is a study of cytomegalovirus exposure and HLA in healthy donors. Regarding the study as a whole: Among TCR beta chains, those listed as cytomegalovirus-associated numbered over 150. Previously analyzed data showed that most TCR beta V segments were productive at a frequency of about 87% or about 30%. Immune exposure information comprised only CMV serostatus.

Germline-derived CDR1 and CDR2 are MNHEY and SMNVEV (reference sequence). The trim removed 3 bases at V and 5 bases at J, leaving 13 bases unmatched. The CDR3 consists of 18 residues. The primer mix had 60 Vbeta and 13 Jbeta primers. The repertoire was sequenced with immunoSEQ multiplex PCR; TCRdb's copy has only in-frame clones and lacks some. Of approximately 150,000 clones detected, around 78% appear once; the ten largest clones hold about 2.2%. These donors counted as nominally healthy when sampled, but unrecorded immune exposures were likely. A note on this clone: What it binds is unknown.

This sequence joins TRBV27 and TRBJ2-1, with TRBD1 matching over 10 bases. This receptor was obtained from a woman aged 18 to 35 in good health and CMV-seropositive. The sequencing sample was made of PBMCs. The CDR3 loop is CASSFRNTRDRGDNEQFF. Written as DNA, the CDR3 is TGTGCCAGCAGTTTTAGAAATACCCGGGACAGGGGAGACAATGAGCAGTTCTTC.